This T cell receptor beta chain was captured in a study of T cell responses to AZD1222 COVID-19 vaccine. Germline V gene data show CDR1 as SGHVS and CDR2 as FQNEAQ. The CDR3 is 15 amino acids. V lost 1 base and J lost 3; bases outside the gene matches: 2. The table came from immunoSEQ multiplex PCR; TCRdb's copy has only in-frame clones and leaves some out. Of about 160,000 clones in the sample, about nine tenths were seen once. The sequences come from peripheral blood, collected on day 0 of AZD1222 vaccination. The receptor comes from an adult in good health. V is TRBV7-8 and J is TRBJ1-4, with TRBD1 identical over 7 bases. The CDR3: CASSLGGGSNEKLFF. The DNA for the CDR3 is TGTGCCAGCAGCTTAGGAGGGGGCTCTAATGAAAAACTGTTTTTT.